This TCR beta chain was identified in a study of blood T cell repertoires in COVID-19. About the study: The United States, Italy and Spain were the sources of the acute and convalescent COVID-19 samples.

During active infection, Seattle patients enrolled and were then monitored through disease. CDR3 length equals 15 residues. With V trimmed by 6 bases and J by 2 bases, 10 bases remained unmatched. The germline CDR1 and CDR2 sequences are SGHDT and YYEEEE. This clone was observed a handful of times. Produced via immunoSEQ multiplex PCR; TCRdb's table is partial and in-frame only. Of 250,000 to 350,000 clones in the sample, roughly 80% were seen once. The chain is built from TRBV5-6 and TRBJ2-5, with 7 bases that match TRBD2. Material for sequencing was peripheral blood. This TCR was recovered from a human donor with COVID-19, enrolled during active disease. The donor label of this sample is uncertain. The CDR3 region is CASIRGRAGQETQYF. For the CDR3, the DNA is TGTGCCAGCATCCGGGGGAGAGCGGGACAAGAGACCCAGTACTTC.